This is a list of T cell receptor beta chains from one sample in a study of T cell responses to AZD1222 COVID-19 vaccine. TCRdb's table, derived via immunoSEQ multiplex PCR, lists solely in-frame clones and lacks some. The data hold under 150,000 clones, with 70% to 90% observed a single time. Source: peripheral blood, taken on day 0 of AZD1222 vaccination. These receptors were obtained from an adult in good health. Each CDR3 is given without its conserved first and last residue. The order of the fields is V gene, D gene, CDR3 protein. D genes are given only for firm matches.

TRBV7-2,TRBD2,ASTPAGLVRNEQF
TRBV7-6,TRBD1,ASRNGQGVTGELF
TRBV5-1,.,ASSLGYEQF
TRBV5-5,.,ASTGAVIRPFTDTQY
TRBV6-4,.,ASSEDGINQPQH
TRBV5-1,.,ASSLAPGGSNEKLF
TRBV7-9,TRBD1,ASSLAWDRSPYNEQF
TRBV7-3,TRBD1,ASSVSGTGSTEAF
TRBV5-5,.,ASSYRTGTFNTGELF
TRBV6-5,.,ASRVDGSYNEQF